The clone carrying this TCR beta chain was found a few times. The antigen is undetermined. Every bit of the isolated RNA underwent reverse transcription, so sequencing read expressed TCRB transcripts. Data came from immunoSEQ multiplex PCR; TCRdb stores just in-frame clones and leaves some out. The table lists under 400,000 clones, roughly 12% of them singletons. Every participating donor gave one draw, a heparinised blood sample averaging about 100 mL. The sample originates from a study of beta chain features in type 1 diabetes. The study, taken as a whole, reports: Among all four CD4+ subsets, Type 1 diabetes patients had TCRB CDR3s that were moderately but significantly shorter.

This CDR3 is built from 17 residues. CDR1 and CDR2 from the germline V gene are SGHVS and FQNEAQ. V was pared by 4 bases and J by 4 bases, with 10 bases of the junction left unmatched. The chain recombines TRBV7-8 with TRBJ2-2, with 9 nucleotides matching TRBD1. The source material was naive CD4+ T cells from blood. This clonotype originated in a young man in good health. CDR3 in amino acids: CASSSRTGVRGTGELFF. CDR3 DNA: TGTGCCAGCAGCTCGCGGACAGGGGTACGTGGCACCGGGGAGCTGTTTTTT.